Given below is one TCR beta chain in context. The sample belongs to a study of blood T cell repertoires in COVID-19. Libraries were prepared by immunoSEQ multiplex PCR; TCRdb keeps only in-frame clonotypes and omits some of them. The sample has 100,000 to 150,000 clones; approximately 83% are singletons. Trimming took off 3 bases at V and 4 bases at J, with 16 bases between the two ends. In germline, CDR1 is SGHNT, CDR2 YYREEE (reference sequence). The CDR3 sequence is 15 residues long. The sequencing sample was made of peripheral blood. The chain couples TRBV5-4 to TRBJ2-5; D may be TRBD2 (7 bases). The clonotype comes from a woman over 75 with acute or convalescent COVID-19. This chain's CDR3 is CASSSLAGARETQYF. CDR3 sequence (DNA): TGTGCCAGCAGCTCCCTGGCGGGGGCACGAGAGACCCAGTACTTC.